This TCR beta chain was identified during a study of identifying expanded T cells in peripheral blood. Overall study results and limits: Roughly two-week clone count variance significantly increased as total template count grew. Technical replicates showed about 1.1 changed clones; two weeks roughly 16; four weeks 19.

Collection occurred without any documented infections or immune events in donors. V lost 2 bases and J lost 3; bases outside the gene matches: 4. This CDR3 has 16 amino acids. The V gene's germline CDR1 is SGHAT and CDR2 FQNNGV. Regarding this clone: The antigen is unknown.

Data came from immunoSEQ multiplex PCR; TCRdb stores just in-frame clones and leaves some out. The repertoire holds roughly 81,000 clones, with 65% to 85% as singletons. The clonotype originates from a person between 18 and 75 years old in good health. Sequenced input: blood. This chain links TRBV11-2 with TRBJ1-4; 9 bases fit TRBD1. The CDR3 nucleotides read TGTGCCAGCAGCTTAAACAGGGGGCTATCTAATGAAAAACTGTTTTTT. Its translation is CASSLNRGLSNEKLFF.